A selection of T cell receptor beta chains follows, all from one sample in a study of T cell clonotyping in hematopoietic cell transplantation. TCRdb's table, derived via immunoSEQ multiplex PCR, lists solely in-frame clones and lacks some. Among fewer than 100,000 clones listed, almost 97% were seen once. The sequencing here drew on peripheral blood mononuclear cells, taken before stem cell transplant. The origin of the receptors is a woman aged 50 to 60 with acute myeloid leukemia. Some clones in this sample may be carry-over from other donors' samples. The CDR3 runs from the conserved cysteine through the conserved F or W. A D gene is named only where the DNA matches it firmly. Part of the rows lack a size; the others show once, few, many or a class for expanded clones.

V: TRBV10-1
size: NA
J: TRBJ2-5
length: 15
D: TRBD1
DNA: TGCGCCAGCAGCCCCGGGACAGGGAGCAAAGAGACCCAGTACTTC
CDR3: CASSPGTGSKETQYF

V: TRBV5-1
size: NA
J: TRBJ1-5
length: 13
D: NA
DNA: TGCGCCAGCAGCTTGACACCCGATCAGCCCCAGCATTTT
CDR3: CASSLTPDQPQHF

V: TRBV7-8
size: NA
J: TRBJ1-5
length: 15
D: NA
DNA: TGTGCCAGCAGCTTTTTCCCAATGCTTAATCAGCCCCAGCATTTT
CDR3: CASSFFPMLNQPQHF

V: TRBV6-5
size: NA
J: TRBJ2-7
length: 10
D: NA
DNA: TGTGCCAGCGGGGCCTACGAGCAGTACTTC
CDR3: CASGAYEQYF

V: TRBV6-5
size: NA
J: TRBJ1-2
length: 13
D: NA
DNA: TGTGCCAGCAGTTCGGCCAGCTTCTATGGCTACACCTTC
CDR3: CASSSASFYGYTF

V: TRBV5-6
size: NA
J: TRBJ2-3
length: 14
D: NA
DNA: TGTGCCAGCAGCTTTCGGACCGAAACAGATACGCAGTATTTT
CDR3: CASSFRTETDTQYF

V: TRBV27
size: NA
J: TRBJ1-3
length: 14
D: NA
DNA: TGTGCCAGCAGTCCTAGGACAGCCGGAAACACCATATATTTT
CDR3: CASSPRTAGNTIYF

V: TRBV19
size: NA
J: TRBJ2-7
length: 12
D: NA
DNA: TGTGCCAGTAGGGACGGAATCGACGAGCAGTACTTC
CDR3: CASRDGIDEQYF

V: TRBV6-1
size: NA
J: TRBJ1-3
length: 15
D: NA
DNA: TGTGCCAGCAGTGCTTCTTACAGGGCCGGAAACACCATATATTTT
CDR3: CASSASYRAGNTIYF

V: TRBV2
size: NA
J: TRBJ2-3
length: 15
D: NA
DNA: TGTGCCAGCAGTGAAGGCGGGACCCGCACAGATACGCAGTATTTT
CDR3: CASSEGGTRTDTQYF

V: TRBV10-3
size: NA
J: TRBJ2-7
length: 15
D: NA
DNA: TGTGCCATCAGTGACGATAGACGGGGTTATTTCGAGCAGTACTTC
CDR3: CAISDDRRGYFEQYF

V: TRBV19
size: NA
J: TRBJ1-5
length: 15
D: TRBD1
DNA: TGTGCCAGTAGTTTCCCCGGAGGGGGCCATCAGCCCCAGCATTTT
CDR3: CASSFPGGGHQPQHF

V: TRBV6-6
size: NA
J: TRBJ2-3
length: 15
D: NA
DNA: TGTGCCAGCAGTTATGGGGAGTATGGCACAGATACGCAGTATTTT
CDR3: CASSYGEYGTDTQYF

V: TRBV4-2
size: once
J: TRBJ2-7
length: 15
D: NA
DNA: TGTGCCAGCAGCCAAGAATCCGGCCACTCCTACGAGCAGTACTTC
CDR3: CASSQESGHSYEQYF

V: TRBV4-2
size: NA
J: TRBJ2-7
length: 16
D: TRBD2
DNA: TGTGCCAGCAGCCGGGAGACTAGCGGGGAGTCCTACGAGCAGTACTTC
CDR3: CASSRETSGESYEQYF

V: TRBV28
size: NA
J: TRBJ1-1
length: 15
D: TRBD1
DNA: TGTGCCAGCAGTTTAGGGACAGACCAGAACACTGAAGCTTTCTTT
CDR3: CASSLGTDQNTEAFF

V: TRBV2
size: NA
J: TRBJ2-6
length: 16
D: TRBD1
DNA: TGTGCCACCCAGGGGGCAGGGGCTTCGGGGGCCAACGTCCTGACTTTC
CDR3: CATQGAGASGANVLTF

V: TRBV5-1
size: NA
J: TRBJ2-1
length: 16
D: NA
DNA: TGCGCCAGCAGCCTCCGGACTGGAAGCTCCTACAATGAGCAGTTCTTC
CDR3: CASSLRTGSSYNEQFF

V: TRBV5-6
size: NA
J: TRBJ1-6
length: 14
D: TRBD1
DNA: TGTGCCAGCAGCTTTGGGACAGGGGATTCACCCCTCCACTTT
CDR3: CASSFGTGDSPLHF

V: TRBV5-1
size: few
J: TRBJ1-1
length: 13
D: NA
DNA: TGCGCCAGCAGCTTGGGGACGGACGGAGAAGCTTTCTTT
CDR3: CASSLGTDGEAFF

V: TRBV5-1
size: NA
J: TRBJ2-3
length: 15
D: TRBD2
DNA: TGCGCCAGCAGCAGGACTAGTCCGGGGGCAGATACGCAGTATTTT
CDR3: CASSRTSPGADTQYF

V: TRBV10-1
size: NA
J: TRBJ1-2
length: 14
D: TRBD1
DNA: TGCGCCAGCAGGGGGGACAGGGGGGAGTATGGCTACACCTTC
CDR3: CASRGDRGEYGYTF

V: TRBV5-1
size: NA
J: TRBJ2-3
length: 18
D: TRBD2
DNA: TGCGCCAGCAGCTTCCTAGCGGGAGGATCTAGCGGCACAGATACGCAGTATTTT
CDR3: CASSFLAGGSSGTDTQYF

V: TRBV30
size: NA
J: TRBJ1-6
length: 16
D: NA
DNA: TGTGCCTGGAGTAAACTTGCGGGACAATTATATTCACCCCTCCACTTT
CDR3: CAWSKLAGQLYSPLHF

V: TRBV9
size: NA
J: TRBJ1-2
length: 13
D: TRBD1
DNA: TGTGCCAGCAGACGGACAGGGGAGGATGGCTACACCTTC
CDR3: CASRRTGEDGYTF

V: TRBV5-1
size: once
J: TRBJ2-3
length: 15
D: TRBD2
DNA: TGCGCCAGCATTCTGGCGGGGGTTAGCACAGATACGCAGTATTTT
CDR3: CASILAGVSTDTQYF

V: TRBV18
size: NA
J: TRBJ1-4
length: 16
D: NA
DNA: TGTGCCAGCTCACCATCGGGGGCTAGGACTAATGAAAAACTGTTTTTT
CDR3: CASSPSGARTNEKLFF

V: TRBV7-6
size: NA
J: TRBJ2-3
length: 15
D: NA
DNA: TGTGCCAGCAGCTTATTGGACTATGGGACAGATACGCAGTATTTT
CDR3: CASSLLDYGTDTQYF

V: TRBV9
size: NA
J: TRBJ1-1
length: 15
D: TRBD1
DNA: TGTGCCAGCAGCGTAGGGGGACAGGGGGTAGGGGAAGCTTTCTTT
CDR3: CASSVGGQGVGEAFF

V: TRBV25-1
size: NA
J: TRBJ2-2
length: 11
D: NA
DNA: TGTGACGACAGCTTCACCGGGGAGCTGTTTTTT
CDR3: CDDSFTGELFF

V: TRBV6-1
size: once
J: TRBJ1-2
length: 14
D: NA
DNA: TGTGCCAGCAGTGACCAGGGCGGATGGTATGGCTACACCTTC
CDR3: CASSDQGGWYGYTF

V: TRBV2
size: NA
J: TRBJ1-2
length: 15
D: NA
DNA: TGTGCCAGCATACAGGATTCTAACGCTAACTATGGCTACACCTTC
CDR3: CASIQDSNANYGYTF

V: TRBV19
size: NA
J: TRBJ2-1
length: 12
D: NA
DNA: TGTGCCAGTAGTATACTGGGCAATGAGCAGTTCTTC
CDR3: CASSILGNEQFF

V: TRBV28
size: once
J: TRBJ2-2
length: 13
D: NA
DNA: TGTGCCAGCAGTCAAACAGGGACCGGGGAGCTGTTTTTT
CDR3: CASSQTGTGELFF

V: TRBV6-6
size: NA
J: TRBJ2-3
length: 15
D: TRBD2
DNA: TGTGCCAGCAGAGCTAGCGGGGGGGAGGCAGATACGCAGTATTTT
CDR3: CASRASGGEADTQYF

V: TRBV6-5
size: NA
J: TRBJ1-3
length: 14
D: NA
DNA: TGTGCCAGCAGATATTCTTCGCCTGGAAACACCATATATTTT
CDR3: CASRYSSPGNTIYF

V: TRBV2
size: NA
J: TRBJ1-1
length: 13
D: NA
DNA: TGTGCCAGCAGTATAAAAGGGAGCACTGAAGCTTTCTTT
CDR3: CASSIKGSTEAFF

V: TRBV11-2
size: NA
J: TRBJ2-3
length: 14
D: TRBD2
DNA: TGTGCCAGCAGCTTAGTCGGGGGGGCTGATACGCAGTATTTT
CDR3: CASSLVGGADTQYF

V: TRBV11-2
size: NA
J: TRBJ2-3
length: 11
D: NA
DNA: TGTGCCAGCAGCTCCACGGATACGCAGTATTTT
CDR3: CASSSTDTQYF

V: TRBV25-1
size: NA
J: TRBJ2-7
length: 13
D: NA
DNA: TGTGCCAGCAGTGAATTAGTCCCCTACGAGCAGTACTTC
CDR3: CASSELVPYEQYF

V: TRBV7-2
size: once
J: TRBJ2-3
length: 11
D: NA
DNA: TGTGCCAGCAGCTTATCCGATACGCAGTATTTT
CDR3: CASSLSDTQYF

V: TRBV5-6
size: NA
J: TRBJ2-7
length: 13
D: TRBD1
DNA: TGTGCCAGCAGCTTCGGCAGGGGGCGCGAGCAGTACTTC
CDR3: CASSFGRGREQYF

V: TRBV19
size: NA
J: TRBJ1-4
length: 17
D: NA
DNA: TGTGCCAGTAGACAGGGCTGGATGGGAGCAATTAATGAAAAACTGTTTTTT
CDR3: CASRQGWMGAINEKLFF

V: TRBV6-5
size: NA
J: TRBJ1-1
length: 14
D: NA
DNA: TGTGCCAGCAGTTACAACCCCTTGAACACTGAAGCTTTCTTT
CDR3: CASSYNPLNTEAFF

V: TRBV5-1
size: NA
J: TRBJ2-2
length: 14
D: NA
DNA: TGCGCCAGCAGCCAAACAGGCTACACCGGGGAGCTGTTTTTT
CDR3: CASSQTGYTGELFF

V: TRBV7-3
size: NA
J: TRBJ2-3
length: 16
D: NA
DNA: TGTGCCAGCAGCTTAATGGGGGGCAGTGGCGTAAATACGCAGTATTTT
CDR3: CASSLMGGSGVNTQYF

V: TRBV25-1
size: NA
J: TRBJ1-1
length: 13
D: NA
DNA: TGTGCCAGCAGTTTCTCCAGGAACACTGAAGCTTTCTTT
CDR3: CASSFSRNTEAFF

V: TRBV5-1
size: NA
J: TRBJ2-3
length: 15
D: TRBD2
DNA: TGCGCCAGCAGCTTACTAGCGGGATCCACAGATACGCAGTATTTT
CDR3: CASSLLAGSTDTQYF

V: TRBV30
size: NA
J: TRBJ1-2
length: 13
D: NA
DNA: TGTGCCTGGAGTGTAGACAGTAACTATGGCTACACCTTC
CDR3: CAWSVDSNYGYTF

V: TRBV15
size: NA
J: TRBJ2-7
length: 13
D: NA
DNA: TGTGCCACCAGCAGAGGGCCGGACTACGAGCAGTACTTC
CDR3: CATSRGPDYEQYF

V: TRBV30
size: NA
J: TRBJ2-3
length: 14
D: NA
DNA: TGTGCCTGGAGAAGATCAGACGGCACAGATACGCAGTATTTT
CDR3: CAWRRSDGTDTQYF

V: TRBV7-2
size: NA
J: TRBJ1-1
length: 14
D: NA
DNA: TGTGCCAGCAGCTCCACCCAAATGAACACTGAAGCTTTCTTT
CDR3: CASSSTQMNTEAFF

V: TRBV7-9
size: NA
J: TRBJ1-1
length: 14
D: NA
DNA: TGTGCCAGCAGCAGAGACAGCTTGAACACTGAAGCTTTCTTT
CDR3: CASSRDSLNTEAFF

V: TRBV7-8
size: once
J: TRBJ1-5
length: 15
D: NA
DNA: TGTGCCAGCAGCAAAGACGGGGGGCGCGTTCAGCCCCAGCATTTT
CDR3: CASSKDGGRVQPQHF

V: TRBV28
size: NA
J: TRBJ2-3
length: 12
D: NA
DNA: TGTGCCAGCAGTATGGCGGGTTATACGCAGTATTTT
CDR3: CASSMAGYTQYF